The 21 T cell receptor beta chains below were found in one sample sequenced in a study of response to subunit inactivated influenza vaccine. MiXCR was run by TCRdb on the RT-PCR reads, yielding one entry per CDR3 protein. The sample holds approximately 700,000 distinct CDR3 sequences; more than 11% are singletons and the top ten take approximately 7%. The specimen comprised PBMCs from blood, sampled 14 to 15 days before vaccination. These TCRs come from a man between 50 and 59 years old who received an inactivated influenza vaccine.

The chain links TRBV20-1 to TRBJ2-3, with 7 bases that match TRBD2. The CDR3 loop spans 16 amino acids. Germline assignment: CDR1 DFQATT and CDR2 SNEGSKA (reference sequence). The V and J ends lost 1 base and 1 base, in that order; junction bases with no gene match: 8. In DNA form, the CDR3 reads TGCAGTGCTAGAGCCTACACGACTAGCCGCACAGATACGCAGTATTTT. Protein sequence: CSARAYTTSRTDTQYF.

This clonotype has just a few counts. The V call is TRBV11-3, the J call TRBJ2-1; possible D gene TRBD2, 6 bases. Trimming took off 0 bases at V and 6 bases at J, with 9 bases between the two ends. Germline V lookup: CDR1 SGHNT, CDR2 YENEEA. The CDR3 runs to 14 residues. The CDR3 loop is CASSLDPGGNEQFF. In nucleotides, the CDR3 is TGTGCCAGCAGCTTAGATCCCGGGGGCAATGAGCAGTTCTTC. The full variable domain, in which reference TRBV11-3 and TRBJ2-1 provide the parts outside the CDR3, is EAGVVQSPRYKIIEKKQPVAFWCNPISGHNTLYWYLQNLGQGPELLIRYENEEAVDDSQLPKDRFSAERLKGVDSTLKIQPAELGDSAVYLCASSLDPGGNEQFFGPGTRLTVL.

This CDR3 is CASSLIGGPNNEQFF. In DNA, the CDR3 is TGTGCCAGCAGTTTGATCGGTGGGCCGAACAATGAGCAGTTCTTC. V is TRBV12-3 or TRBV12-4 and J is TRBJ2-1; no clear D gene. Between the trimmed V and J ends, which lost 3 bases and 5 bases, there was a span of 14 bases. This CDR3 spans 15 amino acids.

The sample holds a few counts of this clonotype. This chain connects TRBV5-1 to TRBJ2-1, with TRBD2 as a possible D gene (6 bases). Germline assignment: CDR1 SGHRS and CDR2 YFSETQ. V shed 2 bases and J shed 5 bases, with 11 bases lying between them. The CDR3 consists of 14 residues. The CDR3 region is CASSFRRGHNEQFF. Written as DNA, the CDR3 is TGCGCCAGCAGCTTTCGGCGGGGACACAATGAGCAGTTCTTC.

CDR3 loop: CASSPAISGELFF. The CDR3 DNA is TGTGCCAGCAGCCCGGCGATTTCCGGGGAGCTGTTTTTT. The V gene is TRBV7-9, the J gene TRBJ2-2; the D is unclear. Germline values: CDR1 SEHNR, CDR2 FQNEAQ (reference sequence). This CDR3 has 13 residues. V was shortened by 5 bases and J by 6 bases, with 10 bases between the two germline ends.

This clonotype came up a few times. The chain links TRBV7-9 to TRBJ2-2; D unclear. The CDR3 is 15 residues long. V dropped 5 bases and J dropped 2 bases, with 12 bases sitting between them. Per germline, CDR1 SEHNR and CDR2 FQNEAQ (reference sequence). The CDR3 DNA reads TGTGCCAGCAGCCCACTCCCAGACAACACCGGGGAGCTGTTTTTT. This translates into CASSPLPDNTGELFF.

This clonotype occurred many times. The rearrangement joins TRBV6-1 to TRBJ2-2, with a tentative D call TRBD1 (6 bases). V dropped 10 bases and J dropped 2 bases, with 14 bases sitting between them. Germline V lookup: CDR1 MNHNS, CDR2 SASEGT. This CDR3 is built from 14 residues. The CDR3 here is CANSRGPNTGELFF. In DNA, the CDR3 is TGTGCCAATTCCAGGGGCCCCAACACCGGGGAGCTGTTTTTT.

This clonotype was seen more than once but under ten times. V gene TRBV7-8 combines with J gene TRBJ1-6, with D unclear. Per germline, CDR1 SGHVS and CDR2 FQNEAQ. Trimming removed 3 bases from V and 3 bases from J, with 9 bases in between. The CDR3 has 15 amino acids. CDR3 protein: CASSLRAFYNSPLHF. In DNA form, the CDR3 reads TGTGCCAGCAGCTTGCGGGCCTTCTATAATTCACCCCTCCACTTT. Drawing the rest from reference TRBV7-8 and TRBJ1-6, the complete variable domain is GAGVSQSPRYKVAKRGQDVALRCDPISGHVSLFWYQQALGQGPEFLTYFQNEAQLDKSGLPSDRFFAERPEGSVSTLKIQRTQQEDSAVYLCASSLRAFYNSPLHFGNGTRLTVT.

There are many counts of this clonotype. The chain combines TRBV27 with TRBJ2-7; D is ambiguous. Trimming stripped 3 bases from V and 1 base from J, with 10 bases between. There are 14 residues in the CDR3. Looked up from germline, CDR1 is MNHEY and CDR2 is SMNVEV (reference sequence). The chain's CDR3 is CASSLLGHSYEQYF. DNA for the CDR3: TGTGCCAGCAGTTTGTTGGGCCATTCCTACGAGCAGTACTTC.

About this clonotype itself: An end of the junction does not agree with germline; a read error may underlie this. CDR3 amino acids: CASRLEGVDTQYF. The CDR3, as DNA: TGCGCCAGCAGATTGGAGGGAGTAGATACGCAGTATTTT. V usage is TRBV5-1 and J usage is TRBJ2-3, with D tentatively TRBD2 (6 bases). Per the germline V gene, CDR1 is SGHRS and CDR2 is YFSETQ. The CDR3 is 13 amino acids.

This chain links TRBV29-1 with TRBJ2-3; TRBD2 agrees at 10 bases. Trimming cost V 2 bases and J 4 bases; bases outside gene matches: 9. The germline V gene has CDR1 SQVTM and CDR2 ANQGSEA. The CDR3 sequence is 16 residues long. In nucleotides, the CDR3 is TGCAGCGTTGAATCTGGCCTAGCGGGAGTAGCAGATACGCAGTATTTT. Translation gives CSVESGLAGVADTQYF.

V and J are TRBV6-1 and TRBJ1-5, with D possibly TRBD1 on 5 matching bases. Germline V CDR1 and CDR2: MNHNS, SASEGT. With 7 bases removed from V and 1 base from J, the gap between germline ends came to 14 bases. CDR3 length: 15 amino acids. For the CDR3, the DNA is TGTGCCAGCACCCCCGACAGCTTAAGCAATCAGCCCCAGCATTTT. It encodes CASTPDSLSNQPQHF.

This clonotype has only one observation. The J gene is TRBJ2-1, the V gene TRBV28, with TRBD2 matching 8 bases. Germline assignment: CDR1 MDHEN and CDR2 SYDVKM. The J segment lost 6 bases and the V segment lost 6 bases, leaving 13 bases of the junction unmatched. The CDR3 totals 16 residues. CDR3 nucleotide sequence: TGTGCCAGCAGACCATCGGGAGGAGCGGGAGTCAATGAGCAGTTCTTC. This sequence encodes CASRPSGGAGVNEQFF. Complete variable domain (other parts from reference TRBV28 and TRBJ2-1): DVKVTQSSRYLVKRTGEKVFLECVQDMDHENMFWYRQDPGLGLRLIYFSYDVKMKEKGDIPEGYSVSREKKERFSLILESASTNQTSMYLCASRPSGGAGVNEQFFGPGTRLTVL.

This clonotype showed up many times. V usage is TRBV20-1 and J usage is TRBJ2-3, with 9 bases identical to TRBD2. With V trimmed by 5 bases and J by 4 bases, 7 bases remained unmatched. The CDR3 runs to 14 residues. Germline lookup yields CDR1 DFQATT and CDR2 SNEGSKA (reference sequence). CDR3 amino acids: CSAGSGSSPDTQYF. As DNA, the CDR3 is TGCAGTGCTGGTAGCGGGAGTTCCCCAGATACGCAGTATTTT.

The chain recombines TRBV7-2 with TRBJ2-3; no reliable D call. This CDR3 spans 13 amino acids. Trimming took 0 bases from V and 6 from J, leaving 7 bases between them. Germline loops: CDR1 SGHTA, CDR2 FQGNSA. CDR3 DNA sequence: TGTGCCAGCAGCTTAGCTGCTCCTGATACGCAGTATTTT. It codes for CASSLAAPDTQYF.

There are many counts of this clonotype. The chain carries TRBV29-1 and TRBJ1-1, with unresolved D. Germline loops: CDR1 SQVTM, CDR2 ANQGSEA. The CDR3 runs 12 residues. V lost 5 bases and J 6 bases, leaving 13 bases between the germline ends. The CDR3 loop is CSVQKQASEAFF. The CDR3 DNA follows: TGCAGCGTTCAAAAACAAGCGTCTGAAGCTTTCTTT.

The chain recombines TRBV4-2 with TRBJ1-5; D remains unclear. Trimming stripped 0 bases from V and 5 bases from J, with 8 bases between. CDR1 and CDR2 (germline): LGHNA, YNFKEQ. The CDR3 loop spans 14 amino acids. The CDR3 region is CASSQEIGYQPQHF. The CDR3 DNA follows: TGTGCCAGCAGCCAAGAGATCGGTTATCAGCCCCAGCATTTT.

This clonotype was observed a few times. J is TRBJ2-1 and V is TRBV7-2, with D tentatively TRBD1 (5 bases). CDR1 and CDR2 from the germline V gene are SGHTA and FQGNSA. The ends were cut back, 5 bases at V and 8 bases at J, with 10 bases in the middle. CDR3 size: 12 residues. For the CDR3, the DNA is TGTGCCAGCAGCGTGATGGGGCATGAGCAGTTCTTC. This sequence encodes CASSVMGHEQFF.

At least ten counts were recorded for this clonotype. The chain links TRBV5-5 to TRBJ2-7, with D perhaps TRBD1 (5 bases). Germline V gene lookup returns CDR1 SGHKS and CDR2 YYEKEE (reference sequence). The V end lost 3 bases, the J end lost 0 bases, and 16 bases lay between the germline ends. The CDR3 sequence is 16 residues long. The CDR3 sequence: CASSSASLGPSYEQYF. The CDR3 nucleotides are TGTGCCAGCAGCTCCGCCTCCCTGGGGCCCTCCTACGAGCAGTACTTC.

This clonotype appeared a few times. The rearrangement links TRBV28 to TRBJ2-5, with 7 bases aligning to TRBD2. The CDR3 covers 15 residues. The germline gives CDR1 MDHEN, CDR2 SYDVKM. Germline trimming cut 3 bases from V and 4 bases from J; bases unmatched to any gene: 8. CDR3 region: CASSFGGGIGETQYF. CDR3 sequence (DNA): TGTGCCAGCAGTTTCGGCGGGGGTATTGGAGAGACCCAGTACTTC.

The genes are TRBV6-6 and TRBJ2-3; unclear D gene. CDR1 is MNHNY, CDR2 SVGAGI, per germline (reference sequence). The CDR3 runs 12 residues. The V end lost 7 bases, the J end lost 3 bases, and 8 bases lay between the germline ends. CDR3 DNA: TGTGCCAGCACCTCCCTTACAGATACGCAGTATTTT. Translation: CASTSLTDTQYF.